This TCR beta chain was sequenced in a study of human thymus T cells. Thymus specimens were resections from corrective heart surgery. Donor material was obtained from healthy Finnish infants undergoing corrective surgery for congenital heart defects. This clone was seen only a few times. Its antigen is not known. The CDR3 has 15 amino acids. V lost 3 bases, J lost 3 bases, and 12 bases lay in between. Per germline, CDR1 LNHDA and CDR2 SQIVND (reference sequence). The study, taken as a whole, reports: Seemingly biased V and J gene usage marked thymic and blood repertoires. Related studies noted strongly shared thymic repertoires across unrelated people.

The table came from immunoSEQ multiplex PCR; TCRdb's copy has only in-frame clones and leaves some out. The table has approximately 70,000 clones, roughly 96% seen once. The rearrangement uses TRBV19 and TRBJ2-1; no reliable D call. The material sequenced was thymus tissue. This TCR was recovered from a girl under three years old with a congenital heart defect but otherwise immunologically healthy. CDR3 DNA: TGTGCCAGTAGTATCATCTGGGGTGGCTACAATGAGCAGTTCTTC. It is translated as CASSIIWGGYNEQFF.